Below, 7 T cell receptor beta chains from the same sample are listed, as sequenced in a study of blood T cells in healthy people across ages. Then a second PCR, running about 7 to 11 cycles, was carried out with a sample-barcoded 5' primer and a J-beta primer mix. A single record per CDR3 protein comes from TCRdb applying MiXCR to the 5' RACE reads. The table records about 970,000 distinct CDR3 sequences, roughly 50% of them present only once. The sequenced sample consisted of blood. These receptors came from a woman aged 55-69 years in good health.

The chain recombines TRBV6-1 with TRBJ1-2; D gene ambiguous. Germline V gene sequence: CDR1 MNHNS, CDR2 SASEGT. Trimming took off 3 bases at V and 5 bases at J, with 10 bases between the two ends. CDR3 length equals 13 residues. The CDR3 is CASSESQAYGYTF. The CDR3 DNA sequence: TGTGCCAGCAGTGAGAGTCAGGCGTATGGCTACACCTTC.

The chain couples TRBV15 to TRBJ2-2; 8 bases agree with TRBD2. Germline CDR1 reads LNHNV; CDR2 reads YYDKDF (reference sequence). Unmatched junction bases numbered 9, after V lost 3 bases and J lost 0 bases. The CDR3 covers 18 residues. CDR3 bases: TGTGCCACCAGCAGGACCGGACGACTAGCGACGAACACCGGGGAGCTGTTTTTT. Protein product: CATSRTGRLATNTGELFF.

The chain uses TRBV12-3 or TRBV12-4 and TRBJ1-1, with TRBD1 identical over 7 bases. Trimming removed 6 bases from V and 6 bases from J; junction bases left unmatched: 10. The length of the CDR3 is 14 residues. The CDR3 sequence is CASSLTGISAEAFF. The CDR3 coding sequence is TGTGCCAGCAGCCTGACAGGGATTAGCGCTGAAGCTTTCTTT.

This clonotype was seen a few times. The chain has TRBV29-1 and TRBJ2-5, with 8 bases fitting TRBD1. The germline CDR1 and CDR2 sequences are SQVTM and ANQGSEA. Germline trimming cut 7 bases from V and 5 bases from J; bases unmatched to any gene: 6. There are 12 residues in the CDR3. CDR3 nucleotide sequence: TGCAGCGCCGCCCGGACAGGGGAGACCCAGTACTTC. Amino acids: CSAARTGETQYF.

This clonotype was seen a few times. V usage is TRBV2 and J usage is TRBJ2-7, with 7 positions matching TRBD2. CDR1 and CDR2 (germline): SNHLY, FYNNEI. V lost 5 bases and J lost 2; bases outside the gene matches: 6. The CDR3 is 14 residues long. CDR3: CASSRASGAYEQYF. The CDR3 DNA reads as TGTGCCAGCAGTCGGGCTAGCGGAGCCTACGAGCAGTACTTC.

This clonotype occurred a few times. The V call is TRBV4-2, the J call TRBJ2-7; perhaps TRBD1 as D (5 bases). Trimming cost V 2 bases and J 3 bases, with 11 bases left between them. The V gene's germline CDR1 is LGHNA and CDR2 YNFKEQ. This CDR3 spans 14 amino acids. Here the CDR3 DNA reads TGTGCCAGCAGCCAAAGCGCAGGGAACTACGAGCAGTACTTC. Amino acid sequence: CASSQSAGNYEQYF.

CDR3 nucleotides: TGTGCCAGCAGTTTTTTCGAGGGACGAGGGGAGCAGTACTTC. Residues: CASSFFEGRGEQYF. This chain joins TRBV28 and TRBJ2-4; D tentatively reads TRBD1 or TRBD2 (5 bases each). This CDR3 region has 14 residues. Looked up from germline, CDR1 is MDHEN and CDR2 is SYDVKM. V was trimmed by 3 bases and J by 13 bases, leaving 19 bases between them.